This TCR beta chain is drawn from a study of T cell repertoires in cytomegalovirus infection. Study-level background: Both recently identified HLA-C-restricted and well-studied HLA-B-restricted CMV epitopes were used in the study. It can be stated that public TCR beta signatures indicated CMV infection as well as a matching HLA type.

CDR3 length: 13 residues. CDR1 is ENHRY, CDR2 SYGVKD, per germline. V gave up 10 bases and J gave up 4 bases; unmatched junction bases: 8. This clonotype was observed a handful of times. Its matching antigen is unknown. TCRdb re-called the reads with MiXCR, one entry per CDR3 protein. Found here are about 890,000 distinct CDR3 sequences, approximately 31% of them singletons; the top ten hold around an eighth. Study-level points and caveats: HLA-C-restricted CMV clonotypes gave the most frequent clonotype in two of eight donors. Cumulative frequency (of public TCR beta family members) identified carriers of CMV plus the relevant HLA.

The clonotype was recovered from a human donor in good health (CMV status not recorded). Some clones in this sample may be carry-over from other donors' samples. V is TRBV10-3 and J is TRBJ2-7; TRBD1 matches 9 bases. The sample in question was cultured CD8+ T cells from PBMCs, obtained from culture after CMV antigen stimulation. CDR3 in DNA: TGTGCCAGCCGGCAGGACAGGGGTTACGAGCAGTACTTC. As protein: CASRQDRGYEQYF.